This record looks at one T cell receptor (beta chain) sequence and its context. This clonotype was seen ten or more times. The antigen it recognizes is unknown. No base qualities exist here, and no much larger clone lies one base off it. This sample was taken from a study of T-cell reconstitution after alpha-beta-depleted transplantation in children (dated by TCRdb to 2016 to 2017). In terms of the full investigation: T-cell immune reconstitution after TCRalphabeta/CD19-depleted allogeneic hematopoietic cell transplantation in children was quantitatively tracked in the study by means of TCR repertoire profiling. Broad study findings and their caveats: The apparently early recovery of alphabetaT-cell counts about two months after transplant reportedly depended on only several hundred rapidly expanded clones that came from non-depleted graft cells. In some patients, high TCRbeta diversity at day 60 was attributed to recipient T cells and intrathymic progenitors that had survived conditioning. Over the following months the frequencies of hyperexpanded clones went down, and after one year T-cell counts and TCRbeta diversity were mostly credited to newly produced T cells.

The CDR3, from cysteine to phenylalanine, totals 13 residues. CDR3 DNA is the only sequence kept; it has 39 bases, read in frame from the first base. Sequences SGHTA (CDR1) and FQGNSA (CDR2) are obtained from the germline V gene. Germline trimming amounts to 1 base on V and 7 bases on J, with 3 as the count of junction bases outside the gene matches. Explained via the paper, the treatment or condition label denotes: allogeneic hematopoietic cell transplantation with graft depleted of TCRalphabeta T cells and CD19 B cells. The children who served as transplant recipients had been given grafts of TCRalphabeta/CD19-depleted allogeneic hematopoietic cells. The library was built by means of PCR. Instrument used: Illumina HiSeq 2500. Molecular barcoding was employed in the preparation of TCR libraries, with unique molecular identifiers being used to normalize TCRbeta repertoire quantification. TCRdb reworked the public reads: Q25 trimming with fastp, MiXCR clone assembly, productive beta chains retained. Rows merge per CDR3 protein into single entries with the most common DNA and genes. The sample table lists about 580,000 distinct CDR3 sequences, 23% of them with a count of one. Roughly 14% of the sample is held by the ten biggest clonotypes.

Sample: PBMCs, mostly from graft donor cells, taken 360 days after TCRalphabeta/CD19-depleted stem cell transplant. The receptor was isolated from a boy younger than two who had a stem cell transplant for acute myeloid leukemia, so the T cells may come from the graft donor. Recombination joined TRBV7-2 with TRBJ1-1; TRBD1 fits 7 bases in the junction. The CDR3 has the sequence CASSLVQGIEAFF. The sequenced DNA: TGTGCCAGCAGCTTAGTACAGGGGATTGAAGCTTTCTTT.